This T cell receptor beta chain was retrieved from a study of blood T cell repertoires in COVID-19. Study information: T cells, B-cell-depleted T cells, or PBMCs provided the cDNA or gDNA that served as material.

Those enrolled, adults aged about 18 to 89 years, came from around 24 US areas. Clinical histories supplied by participants themselves formed the basis of cohort assignment. For recovered donors of Cohort 3, there were two negative PCRs, clearance, or symptom resolution. CDR3 length: 15 amino acids. CDR1 is SGHVS and CDR2 is FNYEAQ in the germline V gene. Trimming cost V 4 bases and J 4 bases; bases outside gene matches: 6. Generated by immunoSEQ multiplex PCR, the TCRdb table keeps only in-frame clones and is missing some. The sample records approximately 390,000 clones, 80% to 90% being singletons. This clone was counted a single time.

V and J are TRBV7-6 and TRBJ2-2, with 7 bases fitting TRBD1. Sequenced: PBMCs or T cells enriched from blood (not recorded which). The receptor's source is a woman aged 45-65 years who had recovered from COVID-19. For the CDR3, the DNA is TGTGCCAGCAGCTGGGACAGCGATTCCACCGGGGAGCTGTTTTTT. Its translation is CASSWDSDSTGELFF.